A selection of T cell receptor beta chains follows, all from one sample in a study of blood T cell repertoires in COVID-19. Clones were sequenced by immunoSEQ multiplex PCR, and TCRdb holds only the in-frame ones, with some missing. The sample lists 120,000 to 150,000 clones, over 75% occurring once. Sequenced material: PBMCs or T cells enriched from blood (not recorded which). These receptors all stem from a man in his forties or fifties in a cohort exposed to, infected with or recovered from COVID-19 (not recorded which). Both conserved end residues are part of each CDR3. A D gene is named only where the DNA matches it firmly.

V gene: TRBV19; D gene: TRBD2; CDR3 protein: CASSSRASGSLQHLGEQYF
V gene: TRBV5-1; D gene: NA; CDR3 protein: CASSPGTGNTEAFF
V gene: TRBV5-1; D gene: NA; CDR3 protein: CASSLGQGQPQHF
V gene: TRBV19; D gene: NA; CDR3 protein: CASSIGRYSNQPQHF
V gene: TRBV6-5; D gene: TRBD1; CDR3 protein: CASRMGQWEWTEQYF
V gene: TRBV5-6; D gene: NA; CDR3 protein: CASSQDTGYKGNTIYF
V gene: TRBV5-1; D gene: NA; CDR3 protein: CASSSTSIGELFF
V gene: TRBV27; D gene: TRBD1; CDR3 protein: CASGQGAWGYTF
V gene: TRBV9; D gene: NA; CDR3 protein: CASCDFTGELFF
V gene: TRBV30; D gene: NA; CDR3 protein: CAWSRDYGYTF
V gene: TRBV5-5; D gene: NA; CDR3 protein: CASSLDSPNQPQHF
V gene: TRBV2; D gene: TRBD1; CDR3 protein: CAVGTGKQPQHF
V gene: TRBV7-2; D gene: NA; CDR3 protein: CASSSLQGTEAFF
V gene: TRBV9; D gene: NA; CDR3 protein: CASSPGFSLAGGGLTGELFF
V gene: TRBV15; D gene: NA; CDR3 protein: CATEGVNYGYTF
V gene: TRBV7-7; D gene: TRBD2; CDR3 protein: CASSLVSGGHTGELFF
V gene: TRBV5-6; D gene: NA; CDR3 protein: CASSSATGAKNIQYF
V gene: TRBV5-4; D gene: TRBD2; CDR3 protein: CASSHSGGASYNEQFF
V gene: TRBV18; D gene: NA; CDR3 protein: CASSPSQGYGYTF
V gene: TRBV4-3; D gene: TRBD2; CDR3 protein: CASSRGWRGIYNEQFF
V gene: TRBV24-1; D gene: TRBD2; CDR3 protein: CATSDSRGVETQYF
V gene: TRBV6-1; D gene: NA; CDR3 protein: CASSGRNSASYNEQFF
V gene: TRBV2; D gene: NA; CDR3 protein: CASTQPRSGLETQYF
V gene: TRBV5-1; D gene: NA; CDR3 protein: CASSRIPGNGETQYF